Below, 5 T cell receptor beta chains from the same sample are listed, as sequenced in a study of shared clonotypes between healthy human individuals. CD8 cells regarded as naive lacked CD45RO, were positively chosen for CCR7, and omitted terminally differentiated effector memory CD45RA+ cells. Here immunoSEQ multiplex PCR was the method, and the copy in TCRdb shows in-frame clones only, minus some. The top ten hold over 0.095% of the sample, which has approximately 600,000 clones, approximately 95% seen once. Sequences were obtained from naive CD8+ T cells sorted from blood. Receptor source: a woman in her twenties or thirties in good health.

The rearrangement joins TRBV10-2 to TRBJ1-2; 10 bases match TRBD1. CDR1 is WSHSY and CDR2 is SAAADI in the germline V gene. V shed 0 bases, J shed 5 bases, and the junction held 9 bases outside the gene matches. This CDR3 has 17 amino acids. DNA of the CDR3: TGCGCCAGCAGTGAGTCGTGGACAGGGGGAAGAGGTTATGGCTACACCTTC. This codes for CASSESWTGGRGYGYTF.

CDR3 bases: TGTGCCAGCAGCTTATTTGGGAGAACCTCCTACGAGCAGTACTTC. Encoded protein: CASSLFGRTSYEQYF. The rearrangement links TRBV7-8 to TRBJ2-5; possibly TRBD2 for D (5 bases). The DNA end favors TRBJ2-7, so the J call may be wrong. Per germline, CDR1 SGHVS and CDR2 FQNEAQ. The CDR3 covers 15 residues.

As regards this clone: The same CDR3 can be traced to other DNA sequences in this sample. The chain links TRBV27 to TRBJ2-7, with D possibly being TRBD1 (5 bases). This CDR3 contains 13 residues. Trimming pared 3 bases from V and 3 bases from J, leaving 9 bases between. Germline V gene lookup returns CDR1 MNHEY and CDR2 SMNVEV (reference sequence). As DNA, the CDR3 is TGTGCCAGCAGTTTTGGGGCAGACTACGAGCAGTACTTC. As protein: CASSFGADYEQYF.

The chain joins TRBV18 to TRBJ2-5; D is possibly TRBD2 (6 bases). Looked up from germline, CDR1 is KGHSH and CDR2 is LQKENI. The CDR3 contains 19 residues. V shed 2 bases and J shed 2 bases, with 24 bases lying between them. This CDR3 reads CASSPTALGGESVQETQYF. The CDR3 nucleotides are TGTGCCAGCTCACCAACGGCTCTTGGAGGGGAGAGTGTACAAGAGACCCAGTACTTC.

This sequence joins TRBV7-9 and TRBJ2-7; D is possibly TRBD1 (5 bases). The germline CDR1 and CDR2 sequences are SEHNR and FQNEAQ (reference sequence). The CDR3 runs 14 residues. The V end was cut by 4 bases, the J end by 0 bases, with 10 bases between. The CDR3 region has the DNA TGTGCCAGCAGCTCCGGACAAGCCTCCTACGAGCAGTACTTC. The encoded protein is CASSSGQASYEQYF. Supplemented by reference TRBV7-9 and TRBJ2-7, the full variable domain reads DTGVSQNPRHKITKRGQNVTFRCDPISEHNRLYWYRQTLGQGPEFLTYFQNEAQLEKSRLLSDRFSAERPKGSFSTLEIQRTEQGDSAMYLCASSSGQASYEQYFGPGTRLTVT.